This T cell receptor (beta chain) was retrieved from a study of CD8+ T cells in alopecia areata. Findings and limits, study-wide: In lesional scalp, particularly from alopecia totalis/universalis, clonality was higher than in normal scalp. There were many expanded lesional clones persisting in scalp and blood during tofacitinib.

V was trimmed by 1 base and J by 15 bases, leaving 15 bases between them. Germline CDR1 LGHNA, CDR2 YSLEER. This CDR3 is 13 amino acids long. Following RNA extraction, reverse transcription yielded cDNA that acted as the sequencing template. Using immunoSEQ multiplex PCR, the repertoire was profiled, and TCRdb retains in-frame clones only, with some absent. This table holds 210,000 or so clones, over 60% found once. Treatment specified: oral pan-JAK inhibitor, 5-10 mg twice daily. Alopecia areata patients gave lesional scalp punch biopsies and peripheral blood samples. In the case of this clone: Its antigen is unidentified.

The source was CD4+ T cells sorted from blood, collected at approximately week 42, from a patient treated with tofacitinib. This chain links TRBV4-3 with TRBJ2-2; unclear D gene. This TCR was sampled from a human donor with alopecia areata. The CDR3 DNA follows: TGCGCCAGCAGCCAAGGAGTATTGGGTACAGTGTTTTTT. Protein product: CASSQGVLGTVFF.